This T cell receptor (beta chain) is drawn from a study of blood T cell repertoires in COVID-19. CDR3 length: 16 amino acids. V lost 0 bases, J lost 2 bases, and 11 bases lay in between. Germline loops: CDR1 LGHNA, CDR2 YSLEER. This table comes from immunoSEQ multiplex PCR, and its TCRdb copy is limited to in-frame clones, with some not included. Among about 100,000 clones listed, 85% were seen once. The chain links TRBV4-3 to TRBJ2-1; a possible D gene is TRBD2 (6 bases). The receptor was derived from a woman in her seventies with active or convalescent COVID-19. Material: peripheral blood. CDR3 in amino acids: CASSQDLAGTYNEQFF. DNA for the CDR3: TGCGCCAGCAGCCAAGATCTGGCGGGGACCTACAATGAGCAGTTCTTC.